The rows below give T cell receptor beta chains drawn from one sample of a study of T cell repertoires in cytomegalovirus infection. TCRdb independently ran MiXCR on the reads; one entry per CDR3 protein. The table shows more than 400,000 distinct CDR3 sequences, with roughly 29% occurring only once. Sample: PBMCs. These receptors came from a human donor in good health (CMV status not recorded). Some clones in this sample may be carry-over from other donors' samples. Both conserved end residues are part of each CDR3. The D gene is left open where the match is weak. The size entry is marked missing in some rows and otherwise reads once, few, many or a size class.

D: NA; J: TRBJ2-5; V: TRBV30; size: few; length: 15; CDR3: CAWSVGNPVQETQYF; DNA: TGTGCCTGGAGTGTAGGAAATCCGGTCCAAGAGACCCAGTACTTC
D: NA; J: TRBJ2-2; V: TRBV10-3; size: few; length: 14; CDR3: CAISGRDTSHGLFF; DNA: TGTGCCATCAGTGGCCGGGACACCTCTCACGGTCTGTTTTTT
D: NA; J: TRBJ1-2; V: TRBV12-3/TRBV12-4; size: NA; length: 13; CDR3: CASSFREGRFATF; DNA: TGTGCCAGCAGTTTCCGGGAGGGCCGATTCGCCACCTTC
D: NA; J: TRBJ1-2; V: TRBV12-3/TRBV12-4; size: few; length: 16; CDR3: CASSLAGTRLNYGYTF; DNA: TGTGCCAGCAGTTTAGCGGGGACAAGACTTAACTATGGCTACACCTTC
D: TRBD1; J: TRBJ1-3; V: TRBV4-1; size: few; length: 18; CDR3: CASSLLPRTGSSGNTIYF; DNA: TGCGCCAGCAGCCTTTTACCCCGGACAGGTAGCTCTGGAAACACCATATATTTT
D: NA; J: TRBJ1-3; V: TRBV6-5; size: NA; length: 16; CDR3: CASSYSASDGGNTIYF; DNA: TGTGCCAGCAGTTACTCAGCATCAGACGGAGGAAACACCATATATTTT
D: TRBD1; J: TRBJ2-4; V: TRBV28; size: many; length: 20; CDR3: CASSSKPGQGWTKAKNIQYF; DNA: TGTGCCAGCAGTTCAAAACCGGGACAGGGATGGACCAAAGCCAAAAACATTCAGTACTTC
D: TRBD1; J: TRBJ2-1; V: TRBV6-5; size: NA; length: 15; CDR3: CASTTTGQVNNEQFF; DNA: TGTGCCAGCACCACCACGGGACAGGTTAACAATGAGCAGTTCTTC
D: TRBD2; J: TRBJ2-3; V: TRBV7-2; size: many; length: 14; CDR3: CASSIRLATDTQYF; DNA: TGTGCCAGCAGCATCCGACTAGCCACAGATACGCAGTATTTT
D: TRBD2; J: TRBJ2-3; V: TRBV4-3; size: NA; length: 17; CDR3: CASSRSELAISTDTQYF; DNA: TGCGCCAGCAGCCGATCCGAACTAGCGATTAGCACAGATACGCAGTATTTT
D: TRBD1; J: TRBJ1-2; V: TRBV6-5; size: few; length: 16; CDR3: CASSYSPGQGADGYTF; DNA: TGTGCCAGCAGTTACTCTCCGGGACAGGGGGCCGATGGCTACACCTTC
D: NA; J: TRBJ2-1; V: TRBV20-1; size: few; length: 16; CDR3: CSAVDGVARVYNEQFF; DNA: TGCAGTGCTGTGGACGGAGTAGCACGAGTATACAATGAGCAGTTCTTC
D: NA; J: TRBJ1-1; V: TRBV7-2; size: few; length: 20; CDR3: CASSHILRGRALGMNTEAFF; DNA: TGTGCCAGCAGTCATATACTGAGAGGCAGGGCCTTGGGAATGAACACTGAAGCTTTCTTT
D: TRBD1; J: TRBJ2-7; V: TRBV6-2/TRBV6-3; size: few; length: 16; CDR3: CASSYVWTGGYDEQYF; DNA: TGTGCCAGCAGTTACGTCTGGACAGGGGGCTACGACGAGCAGTACTTC
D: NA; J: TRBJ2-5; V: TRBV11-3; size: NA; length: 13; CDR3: CASSVIAEETQYF; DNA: TGTGCCAGCAGCGTCATAGCCGAGGAGACCCAGTACTTC
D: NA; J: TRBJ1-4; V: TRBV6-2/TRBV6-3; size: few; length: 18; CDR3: CASSYSRVRDATNEKLFF; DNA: TGTGCCAGCAGTTACTCGAGGGTTCGGGATGCAACTAATGAAAAACTGTTTTTT
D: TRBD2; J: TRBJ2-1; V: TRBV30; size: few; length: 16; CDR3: CAWKGRGTSLIYEQFF; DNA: TGTGCCTGGAAGGGGAGAGGGACTAGCTTGATCTATGAGCAGTTCTTC
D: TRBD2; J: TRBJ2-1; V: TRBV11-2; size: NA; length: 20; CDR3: CASRRTSGSRPPGTYNEQFF; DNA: TGTGCCAGCAGGAGGACTAGCGGGAGTCGGCCTCCTGGGACCTACAATGAGCAGTTCTTC
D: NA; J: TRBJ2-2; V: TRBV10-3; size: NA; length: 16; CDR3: CAISGTQGSDTGELFF; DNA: TGTGCCATCAGTGGAACACAGGGAAGCGACACCGGGGAGCTGTTTTTT
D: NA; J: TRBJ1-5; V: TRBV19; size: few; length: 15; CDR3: CASSRSPSGNQPQHF; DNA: TGTGCCAGTAGTAGATCCCCCTCAGGGAATCAGCCCCAGCATTTT
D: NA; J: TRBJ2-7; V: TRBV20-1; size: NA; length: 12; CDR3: CSVPPRDYEQYF; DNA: TGCAGTGTCCCCCCCCGGGACTACGAGCAGTACTTC
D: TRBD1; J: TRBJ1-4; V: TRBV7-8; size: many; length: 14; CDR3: CASGDRDYSEKLFF; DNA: TGTGCCAGTGGAGACAGGGACTATAGTGAAAAACTGTTTTTT
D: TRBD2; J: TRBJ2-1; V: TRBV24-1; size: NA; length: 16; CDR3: CATSDVRTSGYGEQFF; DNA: TGTGCCACCAGTGACGTTAGGACTAGCGGGTACGGTGAGCAGTTCTTC
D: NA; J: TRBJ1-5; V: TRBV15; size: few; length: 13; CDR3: CATSRSGTQPQHF; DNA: TGTGCCACCAGCAGATCCGGTACTCAGCCCCAGCATTTT
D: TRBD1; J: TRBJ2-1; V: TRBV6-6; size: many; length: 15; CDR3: CASSEPGQGVNEQFF; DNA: TGTGCCAGCAGCGAACCGGGACAGGGGGTCAATGAGCAGTTCTTC
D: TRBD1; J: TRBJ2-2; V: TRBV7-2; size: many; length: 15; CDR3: CASSFSDRVTGELFF; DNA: TGTGCCAGCAGCTTTTCAGACAGGGTCACCGGGGAGCTGTTTTTT
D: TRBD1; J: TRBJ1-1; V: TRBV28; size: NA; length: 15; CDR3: CASRQGAGDSTEAFF; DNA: TGTGCCAGCAGGCAGGGGGCGGGAGACAGCACTGAAGCTTTCTTT
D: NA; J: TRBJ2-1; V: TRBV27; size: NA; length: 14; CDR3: CASSPGRDRDEQFF; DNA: TGTGCCAGCAGTCCGGGACGGGACCGAGATGAGCAGTTCTTC
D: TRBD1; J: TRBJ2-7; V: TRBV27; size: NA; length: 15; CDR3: CASRKDRDHPYEQYF; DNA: TGTGCCAGCAGGAAGGACAGGGACCACCCCTACGAGCAGTACTTC
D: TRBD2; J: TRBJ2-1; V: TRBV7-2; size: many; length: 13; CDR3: CASSSYPTSGIVF; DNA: TGTGCCAGCAGCTCCTACCCGACTAGCGGGATAGTTTTC
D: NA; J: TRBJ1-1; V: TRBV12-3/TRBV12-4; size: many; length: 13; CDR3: CASSLQQDTEAFF; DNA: TGTGCCAGCAGTTTACAGCAGGACACTGAAGCTTTCTTT
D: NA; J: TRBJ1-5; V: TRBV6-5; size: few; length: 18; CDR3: CASSPQSWAQAANQPQHF; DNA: TGTGCCAGCAGCCCGCAGTCGTGGGCACAGGCTGCAAATCAGCCCCAGCATTTT
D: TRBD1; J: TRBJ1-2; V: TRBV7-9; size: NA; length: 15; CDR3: CASSPAGTGLYGYTF; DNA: TGTGCCAGCAGCCCAGCGGGGACAGGGCTCTATGGCTACACCTTC
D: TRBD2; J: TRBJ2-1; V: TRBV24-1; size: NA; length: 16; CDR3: CATSDLPGLAGDEQFF; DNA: TGTGCCACCAGTGATCTGCCGGGACTAGCGGGGGATGAGCAGTTCTTC
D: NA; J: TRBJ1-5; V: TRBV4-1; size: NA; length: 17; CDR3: CASSQAGNTPNDQPQHF; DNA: TGCGCCAGCAGCCAAGCGGGGAATACGCCGAATGACCAGCCCCAGCATTTT
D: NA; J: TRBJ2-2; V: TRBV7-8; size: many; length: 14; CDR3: CASSLARVAGELFF; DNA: TGTGCCAGCAGCTTAGCGAGAGTTGCCGGGGAGCTGTTTTTT